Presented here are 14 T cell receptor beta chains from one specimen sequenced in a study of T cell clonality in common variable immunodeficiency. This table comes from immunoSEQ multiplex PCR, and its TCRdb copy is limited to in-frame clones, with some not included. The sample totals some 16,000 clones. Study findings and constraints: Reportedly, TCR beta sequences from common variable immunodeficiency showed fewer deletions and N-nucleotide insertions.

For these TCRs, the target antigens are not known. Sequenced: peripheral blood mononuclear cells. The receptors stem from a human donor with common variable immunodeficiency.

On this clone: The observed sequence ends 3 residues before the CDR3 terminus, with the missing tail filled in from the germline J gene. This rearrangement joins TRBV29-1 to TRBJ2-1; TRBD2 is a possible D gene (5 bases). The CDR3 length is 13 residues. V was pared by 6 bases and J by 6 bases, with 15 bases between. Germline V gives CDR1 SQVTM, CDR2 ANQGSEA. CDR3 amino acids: CSVDYVAANEQFF. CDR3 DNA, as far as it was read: TGCAGCGTCGACTACGTAGCCGCCAATGAG.

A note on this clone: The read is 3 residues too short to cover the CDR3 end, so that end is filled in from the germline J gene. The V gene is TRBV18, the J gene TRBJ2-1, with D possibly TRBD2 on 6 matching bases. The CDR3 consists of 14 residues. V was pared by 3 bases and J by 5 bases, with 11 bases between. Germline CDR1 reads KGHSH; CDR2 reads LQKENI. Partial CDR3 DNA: TGTGCCAGCTCACCGATGCGGGAAAACAATGAG. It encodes CASSPMRENNE. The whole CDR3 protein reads CASSPMRENNEQFF. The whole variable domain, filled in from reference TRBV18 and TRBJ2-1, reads NAGVMQNPRHLVRRRGQEARLRCSPMKGHSHVYWYRQLPEEGLKFMVYLQKENIIDESGMPKERFSAEFPKEGPSILRIQQVVRGDSAAYFCASSPMRENNEQFFGPGTRLTVL.

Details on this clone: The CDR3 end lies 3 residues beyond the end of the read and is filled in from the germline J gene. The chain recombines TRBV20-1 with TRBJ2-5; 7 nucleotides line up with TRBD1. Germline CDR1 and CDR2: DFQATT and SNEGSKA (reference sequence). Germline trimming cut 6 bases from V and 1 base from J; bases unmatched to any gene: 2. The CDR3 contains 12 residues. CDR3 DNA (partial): TGCAGTGCCCGACAGGGCCAAGAGACC. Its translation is CSARQGQET. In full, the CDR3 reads CSARQGQETQYF.

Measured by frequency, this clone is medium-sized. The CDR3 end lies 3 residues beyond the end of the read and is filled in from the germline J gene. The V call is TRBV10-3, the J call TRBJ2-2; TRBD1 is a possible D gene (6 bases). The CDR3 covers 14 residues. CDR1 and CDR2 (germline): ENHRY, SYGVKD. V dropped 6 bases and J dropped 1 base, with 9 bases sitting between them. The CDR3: CAIRLTGNTGELFF. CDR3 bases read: TGTGCCATCAGGCTGACAGGGAACACCGGGGAG.

The DNA read from the CDR3 is TGTGCCAGCCGTCCGTGGTGGGCAGCCGGGGTCCCCCATGATGAAAAA. Encoded protein: CASRPWWAAGVPHDEK. The full CDR3 reads CASRPWWAAGVPHDEKLFF. The chain links TRBV2 to TRBJ1-4; D call uncertain. With the read ending 3 residues before the CDR3 end, the germline J gene is used to fill in that end. Trimming took off 8 bases at V and 6 bases at J, with 31 bases between the two ends. The CDR3 has 19 residues. From germline, CDR1 is SNHLY and CDR2 FYNNEI. Supplemented by reference TRBV2 and TRBJ1-4, the full variable domain reads EPEVTQTPSHQVTQMGQEVILRCVPISNHLYFYWYRQILGQKVEFLVSFYNNEISEKSEIFDDQFSVERPDGSNFTLKIRSTKLEDSAMYFCASRPWWAAGVPHDEKLFFGSGTQLSVL.

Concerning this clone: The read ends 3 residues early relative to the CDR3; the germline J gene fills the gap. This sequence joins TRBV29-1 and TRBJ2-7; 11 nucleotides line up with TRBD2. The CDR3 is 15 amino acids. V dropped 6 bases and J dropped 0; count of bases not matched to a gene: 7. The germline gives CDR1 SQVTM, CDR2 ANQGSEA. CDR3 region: CSVVLAGGSSYEQYF. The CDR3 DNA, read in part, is TGCAGCGTGGTTCTAGCGGGGGGAAGCTCCTACGAG.

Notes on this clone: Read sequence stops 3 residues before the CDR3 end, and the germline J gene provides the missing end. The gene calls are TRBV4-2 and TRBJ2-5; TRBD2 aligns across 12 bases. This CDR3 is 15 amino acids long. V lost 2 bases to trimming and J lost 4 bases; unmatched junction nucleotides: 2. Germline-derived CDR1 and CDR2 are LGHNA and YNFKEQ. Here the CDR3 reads CASSQLAGGVETQYF. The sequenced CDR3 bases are TGTGCCAGCAGCCAACTAGCGGGGGGGGTAGAGACC.

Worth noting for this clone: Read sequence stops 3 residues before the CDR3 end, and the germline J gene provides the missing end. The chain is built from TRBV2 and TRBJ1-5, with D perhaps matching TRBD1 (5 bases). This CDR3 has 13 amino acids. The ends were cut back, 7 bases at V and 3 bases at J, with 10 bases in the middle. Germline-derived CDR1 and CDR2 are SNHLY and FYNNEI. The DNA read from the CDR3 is TGTGCCAGCAAGGAGGGGAACAATCAGCCC. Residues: CASKEGNNQP. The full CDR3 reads CASKEGNNQPQHF.

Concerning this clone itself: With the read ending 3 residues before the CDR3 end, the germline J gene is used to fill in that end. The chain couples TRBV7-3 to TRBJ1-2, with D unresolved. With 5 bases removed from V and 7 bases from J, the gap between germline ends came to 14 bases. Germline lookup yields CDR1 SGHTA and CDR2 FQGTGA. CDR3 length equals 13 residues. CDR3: CASSPNQISGYTF. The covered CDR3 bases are TGTGCCAGCAGCCCCAACCAGATCTCTGGC.

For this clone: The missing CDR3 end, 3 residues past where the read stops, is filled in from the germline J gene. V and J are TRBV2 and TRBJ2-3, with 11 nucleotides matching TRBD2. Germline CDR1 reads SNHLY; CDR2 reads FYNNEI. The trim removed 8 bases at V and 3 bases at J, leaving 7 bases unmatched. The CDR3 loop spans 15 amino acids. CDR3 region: CASFRPSGGTDTQYF. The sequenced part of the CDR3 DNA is TGTGCCAGCTTCCGGCCTAGCGGGGGGACAGATACG.

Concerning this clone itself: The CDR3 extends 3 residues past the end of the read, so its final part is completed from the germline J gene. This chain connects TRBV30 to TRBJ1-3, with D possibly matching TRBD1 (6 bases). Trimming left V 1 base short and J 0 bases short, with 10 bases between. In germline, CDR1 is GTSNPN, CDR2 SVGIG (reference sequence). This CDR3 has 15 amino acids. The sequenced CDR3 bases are TGTGCCTGGAGTGGCGACAGGATCTCTGGAAACACC. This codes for CAWSGDRISGNT. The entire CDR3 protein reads CAWSGDRISGNTIYF. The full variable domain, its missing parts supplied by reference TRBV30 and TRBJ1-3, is SQTIHQWPATLVQPVGSPLSLECTVEGTSNPNLYWYRQAAGRGLQLLFYSVGIGQISSEVPQNLSASRPQDRQFILSSKKLLLSDSGFYLCAWSGDRISGNTIYFGEGSWLTVV.

Here the CDR3 reads CASSLLAGAYNEQFF. CDR3 bases read: TGTGCCAGCAGCTTGCTAGCGGGGGCCTACAATGAG. The chain is built from TRBV5-6 and TRBJ2-1, with TRBD2 matching 10 bases. The CDR3 is cut off 3 residues early in the read; its end comes from the germline J gene. The ends lost 1 base at V and 2 bases at J; junction bases unmatched: 0. From germline, CDR1 is SGHDT and CDR2 YYEEEE. This CDR3 is built from 15 residues.

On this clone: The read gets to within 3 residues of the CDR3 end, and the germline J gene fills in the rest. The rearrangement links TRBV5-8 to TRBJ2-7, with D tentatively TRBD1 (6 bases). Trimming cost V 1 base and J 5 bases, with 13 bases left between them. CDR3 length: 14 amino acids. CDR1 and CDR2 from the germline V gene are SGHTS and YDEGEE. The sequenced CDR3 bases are TGTGCCAGCAGCTTGAGGGGGATCGTCAACGAG. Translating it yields CASSLRGIVNE. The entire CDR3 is CASSLRGIVNEQYF.

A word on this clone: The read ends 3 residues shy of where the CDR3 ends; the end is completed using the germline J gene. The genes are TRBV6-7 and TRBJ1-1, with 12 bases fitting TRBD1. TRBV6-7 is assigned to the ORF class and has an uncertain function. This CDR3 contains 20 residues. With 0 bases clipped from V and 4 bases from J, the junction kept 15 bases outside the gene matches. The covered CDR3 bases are TGTGCCAGCAGTTACTCGGGGGGACAGGGGGCGCGAAGGTTGGGCACTGAA. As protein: CASSYSGGQGARRLGTE. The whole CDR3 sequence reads CASSYSGGQGARRLGTEAFF.